Listed here are 12 T cell receptor beta chains from one sample, sequenced in a study of beta chain features in type 1 diabetes. Antigens of these TCRs are unknown. The whole isolated RNA underwent reverse transcription, so sequencing captured expressed TCRB transcripts. Sequenced by immunoSEQ multiplex PCR; TCRdb stores in-frame clones only, minus some. Here the sample spans 640,000 or so clones, over 13% being singletons. Study-level findings and limits: In all four CD4+ subsets, TCRB CDR3 length was significantly, moderately reduced in type 1 diabetes.

The sample consisted of naive CD4+ T cells from blood. The receptors shown here come from a man between 18 and 29 years old with type 1 diabetes.

This clone was detected only a few times. The chain employs TRBV29-1 and TRBJ1-1; D remains unclear. Between the trimmed V and J ends, which lost 1 base and 3 bases, there was a span of 12 bases. Germline V gene lookup returns CDR1 SQVTM and CDR2 ANQGSEA. The CDR3 has 14 amino acids. The CDR3 region is CSVEGRVADTEAFF. The CDR3 DNA is TGCAGCGTTGAAGGCCGGGTGGCCGACACTGAAGCTTTCTTT.

This chain links TRBV20-1 with TRBJ2-7; D gene unclear. The germline V gene encodes CDR1 DFQATT and CDR2 SNEGSKA (reference sequence). The CDR3 has 11 residues. Trimming left V 4 bases short and J 6 bases short, with 10 bases between. In DNA, the CDR3 is TGCAGTGCTAACCCCGTCAGCGAGCAGTACTTC. This encodes CSANPVSEQYF.

J is TRBJ2-7 and V is TRBV7-2; the D gene is possibly TRBD2 (5 bases). V shed 5 bases and J shed 5 bases, with 16 bases lying between them. The V gene's germline CDR1 is SGHTA and CDR2 FQGNSA. CDR3 length: 14 residues. The chain's CDR3 is CASSLAGAANEQYF. DNA for the CDR3: TGTGCCAGCAGCCTGGCCGGAGCGGCAAACGAGCAGTACTTC. Full variable domain (outside the CDR3, taken from reference TRBV7-2 and TRBJ2-7): GAGVSQSPSNKVTEKGKDVELRCDPISGHTALYWYRQSLGQGLEFLIYFQGNSAPDKSGLPSDRFSAERTGGSVSTLTIQRTQQEDSAVYLCASSLAGAANEQYFGPGTRLTVT.

The chain employs TRBV29-1 and TRBJ2-7; 8 bases match TRBD1. Germline V gene sequence: CDR1 SQVTM, CDR2 ANQGSEA. This CDR3 is 12 amino acids long. The ends lost 5 bases at V and 5 bases at J; junction bases unmatched: 5. CDR3 sequence: CSVRQGANEQYF. The CDR3 DNA sequence: TGCAGCGTTCGGCAGGGGGCGAACGAGCAGTACTTC.

This chain links TRBV5-1 with TRBJ2-3; 7 nucleotides line up with TRBD1. The CDR3 extends over 13 amino acids. Germline CDR1 is SGHRS and CDR2 is YFSETQ. Unmatched junction bases numbered 2, after V lost 3 bases and J lost 4 bases. CDR3 sequence (DNA): TGCGCCAGCAGCTCCACAGGGGCAGATACGCAGTATTTT. As protein: CASSSTGADTQYF.

This clone appeared a single time. J is TRBJ2-7 and V is TRBV5-5; no clear D gene. Per germline, CDR1 SGHKS and CDR2 YYEKEE (reference sequence). This CDR3 is built from 13 residues. V was trimmed by 0 bases and J by 3 bases, leaving 7 bases between them. The CDR3 here is CASSLGGFYEQYF. CDR3 in DNA: TGTGCCAGCAGCTTGGGTGGATTCTACGAGCAGTACTTC. Full variable domain (remainder filled in from reference TRBV5-5 and TRBJ2-7): DAGVTQSPTHLIKTRGQQVTLRCSPISGHKSVSWYQQVLGQGPQFIFQYYEKEERGRGNFPDRFSARQFPNYSSELNVNALLLGDSALYLCASSLGGFYEQYFGPGTRLTVT.

This clone was observed a handful of times. The chain combines TRBV5-1 with TRBJ1-1; D gene ambiguous. Germline lookup yields CDR1 SGHRS and CDR2 YFSETQ. V was clipped by 3 bases and J by 4 bases, with 13 bases between them. The CDR3 contains 14 residues. The CDR3 DNA is TGCGCCAGCAGCTGGGAGAGCTTTGGCACTGAAGCTTTCTTT. The encoded protein is CASSWESFGTEAFF. Based on the CDR3 plus reference TRBV5-1 and TRBJ1-1, the full variable domain is KAGVTQTPRYLIKTRGQQVTLSCSPISGHRSVSWYQQTPGQGLQFLFEYFSETQRNKGNFPGRFSGRQFSNSRSEMNVSTLELGDSALYLCASSWESFGTEAFFGQGTRLTVV.

Only a few counts were recorded for this clone. The chain joins TRBV30 to TRBJ2-2, with D unclear. V dropped 3 bases and J dropped 6 bases, with 2 bases sitting between them. CDR1 and CDR2 from the germline V gene are GTSNPN and SVGIG (reference sequence). The CDR3 length is 10 residues. CDR3 protein: CAWRPGELFF. The CDR3 DNA reads as TGTGCCTGGAGACCCGGGGAGCTGTTTTTT.

A few counts support this clone. CDR3 in amino acids: CAWSRVTGNTIYF. The CDR3 DNA reads as TGTGCCTGGAGCAGGGTGACTGGAAACACCATATATTTT. The chain is built from TRBV30 and TRBJ1-3; D might be TRBD1 (5 bases). Germline assignment: CDR1 GTSNPN and CDR2 SVGIG (reference sequence). The CDR3 loop spans 13 amino acids. Trimming removed 3 bases at V and 2 bases at J, with 8 bases between.

The J gene is TRBJ2-1, the V gene TRBV27; D unclear. This CDR3 region has 13 residues. From germline, CDR1 is MNHEY and CDR2 SMNVEV (reference sequence). V gave up 1 base and J gave up 3 bases, with 4 bases separating them. This CDR3 is CASSLYGYNEQFF. The CDR3 coding sequence is TGTGCCAGCAGTTTATACGGCTACAATGAGCAGTTCTTC.

This clone was seen a handful of times. The V call is TRBV5-1, the J call TRBJ1-1, with D perhaps matching TRBD1 (5 bases). The CDR3 length is 15 residues. V dropped 0 bases and J dropped 5 bases, with 14 bases sitting between them. Germline assignment: CDR1 SGHRS and CDR2 YFSETQ. Here the CDR3 reads CASSLVDMGSTEAFF. The CDR3 DNA sequence: TGCGCCAGCAGCTTGGTGGACATGGGGAGTACTGAAGCTTTCTTT.

The chain employs TRBV4-2 and TRBJ1-3, with a weak D call TRBD1 (6 bases). CDR3 length: 17 residues. V was trimmed by 4 bases and J by 0 bases, leaving 16 bases between them. Germline V lookup: CDR1 LGHNA, CDR2 YNFKEQ. For the CDR3, the DNA is TGTGCCAGCAGCCGGACAGAGACTACTTACTCTGGAAACACCATATATTTT. As protein: CASSRTETTYSGNTIYF.